This T cell receptor (beta chain) comes out of a study of a mutant IDH1 vaccine in newly diagnosed glioma. Study details: Sex distribution of treated patients was about 60% male and around 40% female; mean age was 40.4 years. The therapy given earlier, which was standard therapy, consisted of radiotherapy, temozolomide, or both, and most of the patients received both.

The count of this clone is one. Its cognate antigen is unknown. Only in-frame clones appear in the TCRdb table, and some are missing; sequencing was by immunoSEQ multiplex PCR. The sample shows around 44,000 clones, approximately 79% of them seen only once. Sample time point: week 35, safety follow-up. Every vaccine dose comprised 300 ug of mutant IDH1 20-mer peptide plus topical imiquimod. The TCR originated in a man in his forties with glioma. Specimen: PBMCs, collected from a glioma patient whose treatment included an IDH1 peptide vaccine.

The CDR3 reads CASSAQGDQPQHF. As DNA, the CDR3 is TGTGCCAGCAGTGCCCAGGGCGATCAGCCCCAGCATTTT. This chain joins TRBV6-1 and TRBJ1-5; a weak D match, TRBD1 (5 bases). V lost 4 bases and J 5 bases, leaving 9 bases between the germline ends. Germline lookup yields CDR1 MNHNS and CDR2 SASEGT. The CDR3 contains 13 residues.